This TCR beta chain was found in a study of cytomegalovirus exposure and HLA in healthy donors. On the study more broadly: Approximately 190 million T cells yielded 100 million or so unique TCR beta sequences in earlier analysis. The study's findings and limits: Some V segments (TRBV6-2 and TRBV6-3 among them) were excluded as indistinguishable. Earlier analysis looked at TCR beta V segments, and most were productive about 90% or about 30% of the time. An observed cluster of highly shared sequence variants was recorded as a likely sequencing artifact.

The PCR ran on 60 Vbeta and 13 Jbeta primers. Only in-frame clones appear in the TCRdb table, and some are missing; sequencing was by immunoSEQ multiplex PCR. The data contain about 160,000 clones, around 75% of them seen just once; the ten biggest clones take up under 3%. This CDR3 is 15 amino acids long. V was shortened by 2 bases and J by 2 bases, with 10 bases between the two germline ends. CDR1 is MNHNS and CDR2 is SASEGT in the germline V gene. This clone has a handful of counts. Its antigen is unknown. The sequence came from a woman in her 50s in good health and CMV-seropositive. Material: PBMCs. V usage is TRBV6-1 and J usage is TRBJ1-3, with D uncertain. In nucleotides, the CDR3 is TGTGCCAGCAGTGAATGGTCAGGAACTGGAAACACCATATATTTT. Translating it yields CASSEWSGTGNTIYF.